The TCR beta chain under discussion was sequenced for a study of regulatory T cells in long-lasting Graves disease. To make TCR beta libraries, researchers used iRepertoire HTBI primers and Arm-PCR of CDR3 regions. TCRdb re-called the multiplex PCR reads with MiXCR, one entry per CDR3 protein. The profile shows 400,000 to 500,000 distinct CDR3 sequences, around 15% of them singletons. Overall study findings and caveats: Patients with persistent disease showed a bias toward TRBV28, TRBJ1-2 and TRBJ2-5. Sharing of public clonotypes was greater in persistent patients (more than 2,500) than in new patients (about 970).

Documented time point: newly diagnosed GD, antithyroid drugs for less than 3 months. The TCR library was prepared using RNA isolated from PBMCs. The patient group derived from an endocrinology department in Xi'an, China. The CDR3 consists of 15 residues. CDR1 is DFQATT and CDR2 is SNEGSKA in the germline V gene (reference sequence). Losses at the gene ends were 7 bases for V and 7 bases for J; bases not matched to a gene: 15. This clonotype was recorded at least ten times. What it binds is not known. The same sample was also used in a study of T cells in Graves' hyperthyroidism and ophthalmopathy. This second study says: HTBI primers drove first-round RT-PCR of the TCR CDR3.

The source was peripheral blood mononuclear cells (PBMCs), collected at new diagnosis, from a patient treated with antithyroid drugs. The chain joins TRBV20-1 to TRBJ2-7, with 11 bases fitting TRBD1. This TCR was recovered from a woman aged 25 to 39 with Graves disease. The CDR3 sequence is CSGLFFGQGAEEQYF. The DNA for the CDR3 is TGCAGTGGTCTCTTTTTCGGACAGGGGGCTGAGGAGCAGTACTTC.